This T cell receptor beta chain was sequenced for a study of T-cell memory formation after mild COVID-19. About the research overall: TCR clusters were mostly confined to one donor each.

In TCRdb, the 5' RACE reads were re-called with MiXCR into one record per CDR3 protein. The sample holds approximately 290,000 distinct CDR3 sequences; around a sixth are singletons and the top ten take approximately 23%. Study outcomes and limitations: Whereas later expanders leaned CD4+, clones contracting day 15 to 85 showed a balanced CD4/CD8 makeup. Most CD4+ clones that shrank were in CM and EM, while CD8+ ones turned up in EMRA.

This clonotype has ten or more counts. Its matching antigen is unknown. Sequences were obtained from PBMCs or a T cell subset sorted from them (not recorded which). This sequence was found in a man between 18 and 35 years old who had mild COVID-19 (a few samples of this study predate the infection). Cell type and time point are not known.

This CDR3 is CASSGTSGGALDTQYF. The CDR3 DNA is TGTGCCAGCAGTGGGACTAGCGGGGGGGCCTTGGATACGCAGTATTTT. The rearrangement joins TRBV25-1 to TRBJ2-3; 15 nucleotides align to TRBD2. Germline V gives CDR1 MGHDK, CDR2 SYGVNS. The CDR3 is made up of 16 amino acids. Germline trimming cut 4 bases from V and 6 bases from J; bases unmatched to any gene: 5.